This TCR beta chain is drawn from a study of blood T cell repertoires in COVID-19. Study-wide context: Whether acute or convalescent, the COVID-19 samples came from the United States, Italy and Spain. From T cells, B-cell-depleted T cells, or PBMCs came the material, which was cDNA or gDNA.

Source study methods: From reference gene primer amplification, estimates of nucleated cell counts were derived. Profiled with immunoSEQ multiplex PCR; TCRdb holds only in-frame clones, not every one. That table is the source of V, J and clone size, and D and trimming were worked out from the DNA. Here the sample spans about 220,000 clones, 80% to 90% being singletons. Unmatched junction bases numbered 7, after V lost 3 bases and J lost 4 bases. There are 17 residues in the CDR3. CDR1 is SEHNR and CDR2 is FQNEAQ in the germline V gene (reference sequence). The receptor's source is a man aged 25 to 40 with active or convalescent COVID-19. The chain combines TRBV7-9 with TRBJ2-7; 15 nucleotides match TRBD2. Sequenced sample: peripheral blood. CDR3 in amino acids: CASSFGTSGRLGYEQYF. The CDR3 DNA sequence: TGTGCCAGCAGCTTCGGGACTAGCGGGAGGTTGGGGTACGAGCAGTACTTC.